The rows below give T cell receptor beta chains drawn from one sample of a study of T cells in Graves' hyperthyroidism and ophthalmopathy. TCRdb re-analysed the multiplex PCR reads in MiXCR, keeping a single row per CDR3 protein. This sample has roughly 720,000 distinct CDR3 sequences, with approximately 15% found just once. The sequenced sample consisted of blood. The receptors here all came from a man between 50 and 59 years old with Graves' hyperthyroidism. Both conserved end residues are part of each CDR3. A D gene is named only where the DNA matches it firmly. Not every row has a clone size; where given, it reads once, few, many or a size class.

v_call	j_call	d_call	cdr3_length	clone_size	cdr3_aa	cdr3_nt
TRBV24-1	TRBJ2-1	NA	13	many	CATSDGNRNEQFF	TGTGCCACCAGTGATGGCAACAGGAATGAGCAGTTCTTC
TRBV6-4	TRBJ1-1	NA	13	few	CASSQNRDGEAFF	TGTGCCAGCAGTCAAAACCGGGACGGTGAAGCTTTCTTT
TRBV7-2	TRBJ2-7	NA	14	NA	CASSLRENQYEQYF	TGTGCCAGCAGCTTACGGGAGAACCAATACGAGCAGTACTTC
TRBV12-3/TRBV12-4	TRBJ2-3	NA	15	many	CASNSRDFITDTQYF	TGTGCCAGCAACTCCAGAGACTTTATCACAGATACGCAGTATTTT
TRBV24-1	TRBJ2-3	NA	15	many	CATSEGRTITDTQYF	TGTGCCACCAGTGAGGGCAGGACGATCACAGATACGCAGTATTTT
TRBV19	TRBJ2-5	TRBD1	13	few	CASSRDSRKTQYF	TGTGCCAGTAGCCGGGACAGCCGTAAGACCCAGTACTTC
TRBV4-1	TRBJ2-2	NA	16	few	CASSQVERYEDGELFF	TGCGCCAGCAGCCAAGTTGAACGGTACGAGGACGGGGAGCTGTTTTTT
TRBV6-2/TRBV6-3	TRBJ1-2	NA	13	many	CASSYQAVLGYTF	TGTGCCAGCAGTTACCAGGCCGTCCTTGGCTACACCTTC
TRBV6-5	TRBJ1-1	TRBD1	16	NA	CASSSPTGSMNTEAFF	TGTGCCAGCAGTTCCCCGACAGGGTCTATGAACACTGAAGCTTTCTTT
TRBV27	TRBJ2-7	TRBD1	15	NA	CASTPDRGRLVEQYF	TGTGCCAGCACCCCCGACAGGGGGCGACTGGTCGAGCAGTACTTC
TRBV2	TRBJ2-3	TRBD2	15	many	CASSQLTSGTDTQYF	TGTGCCAGCAGTCAACTGACTAGCGGCACAGATACGCAGTATTTT
TRBV28	TRBJ1-5	NA	17	many	CASSISPLRGLNQPQHF	TGTGCCAGCAGTATTTCCCCATTACGGGGGCTCAATCAGCCCCAGCATTTT
TRBV2	TRBJ1-6	NA	15	NA	CASTRESSYNSPLHF	TGTGCCAGCACCAGAGAGAGCTCCTATAATTCACCCCTCCACTTT
TRBV9	TRBJ2-7	NA	15	many	CASSVASGRSYEQYF	TGTGCCAGCAGCGTGGCCAGCGGGCGCTCCTACGAGCAGTACTTC
TRBV6-2/TRBV6-3	TRBJ2-7	TRBD2	17	NA	CASSYTGTSGHTYEQYF	TGTGCCAGCAGTTATACCGGGACTAGCGGGCATACCTACGAGCAGTACTTC
TRBV30	TRBJ1-5	NA	13	many	CAWRGDSNQPQHF	TGTGCCTGGAGGGGGGATAGTAATCAGCCCCAGCATTTT
TRBV20-1	TRBJ2-3	TRBD2	18	many	CSARDSTSGAPSTDTQYF	TGCAGTGCTAGAGATAGCACTAGCGGGGCCCCTAGCACAGATACGCAGTATTTT